This TCR beta chain derives from a study of blood T cell repertoires in COVID-19. As for the study in general: The samples span acute and convalescent COVID-19 from the United States, Italy and Spain. Sources were T cells, B-cell-depleted T cells, or PBMCs; the material itself was cDNA or gDNA.

Original handling: Estimation of nucleated cell counts relied on the amplification of reference gene primers. Clones were sequenced by immunoSEQ multiplex PCR, and TCRdb holds only the in-frame ones, with some missing. D and trimming were read from the DNA, whereas the V and J calls and clone size are those reported in that table. This sample has 65,000 to 95,000 clones, with around nine tenths found just once. V lost 2 bases to trimming and J lost 7 bases, with 13 bases between them. CDR1 is SGHRS, CDR2 YFSETQ, per germline. The CDR3 totals 14 residues. This sequence was found in a man between 65 and 79 years old with active or convalescent COVID-19. The sequencing sample was made of peripheral blood. The gene calls are TRBV5-1 and TRBJ2-1, with D possibly matching TRBD2 (7 bases). The CDR3 spells CASSLDGGRNEQFF. The CDR3 DNA is TGCGCCAGCAGCTTAGACGGGGGGCGAAATGAGCAGTTCTTC.